This TCR beta chain was obtained from a study of shared clonotypes between healthy human individuals. The study's findings and limits: It was expected that sequencing depth would affect clonotype sharing among donors. Only blood underwent sampling, and tissue repertoires likely differ.

Adults of Caucasian background living in Nashville, Tennessee made up all donors. Original processing methods: Filtering differed because ImmunoSEQ produced junction-only sequences that carried no quality scores. Here immunoSEQ multiplex PCR was the method, and the copy in TCRdb shows in-frame clones only, minus some. That table is the source of V, J and clone size, and D and trimming were worked out from the DNA. The sample records about 490,000 clones, 79% being singletons. Points on this clone: Its antigen is unknown.

Germline V lookup: CDR1 MGHRA, CDR2 YSYEKL. Trimming cost V 2 bases and J 3 bases, with 17 bases left between them. The CDR3 spans 16 residues. Sequencing was carried out using PBMCs. The TCR sequence derives from a woman in her thirties or forties in good health. Some clones in this sample may be carry-over from other donors' samples. This chain links TRBV4-1 with TRBJ2-7, with no clear D. CDR3 amino acids: CASSQPGRVDGYEQYF. The CDR3 DNA reads TGCGCCAGCAGCCAACCCGGCAGAGTAGACGGCTACGAGCAGTACTTC.